The 5 T cell receptor beta chains below all came from one sample that was sequenced in a study of shared clonotypes between healthy human individuals. Cells designated naive CD8 were CD45RO-negative and were positively selected for CCR7, with terminally differentiated effector memory CD45RA+ cells excluded. Libraries were prepared by immunoSEQ multiplex PCR; TCRdb keeps only in-frame clonotypes and omits some of them. The sample includes about 2 million clones, approximately 94% seen only once; the top ten take roughly 1%. The sequenced sample was naive CD8+ T cells sorted from blood. All receptors come from a man younger than 35 in good health.

The V call is TRBV19, the J call TRBJ2-4; TRBD2 matches at 10 bases. The CDR3 has 15 amino acids. Germline loops: CDR1 LNHDA, CDR2 SQIVND (reference sequence). V shed 3 bases and J 6 bases; nucleotides not matched to a gene: 5. The CDR3: CASSMTSGQPNIQYF. The CDR3 region has the DNA TGTGCCAGTAGTATGACTAGCGGGCAACCAAACATTCAGTACTTC.

The V and J genes are TRBV9 and TRBJ2-3; the D is unclear. This CDR3 spans 13 amino acids. The germline V gene encodes CDR1 SGDLS and CDR2 YYNGEE. Trimming cost V 3 bases and J 1 base, with 6 bases left between them. CDR3 loop: CASSAARTDTQYF. The CDR3 DNA reads TGTGCCAGCAGCGCAGCCCGCACAGATACGCAGTATTTT.

Concerning this clone: Other DNA sequences from this sample encode an identical CDR3 as well. The chain employs TRBV27 and TRBJ1-2, with 7 bases that match TRBD1. CDR3 size: 13 residues. V was clipped by 5 bases and J by 4 bases; unmatched bases: 4. CDR1 and CDR2 from the germline V gene are MNHEY and SMNVEV (reference sequence). The CDR3 coding sequence is TGTGCCAGCAGTCTTACAGGGGCCTATGGCTACACCTTC. Its protein product is CASSLTGAYGYTF.

This clone occurred once. The chain's CDR3 is CASTSQNTGELFF. CDR3 nucleotide sequence: TGTGCCAGCACTTCTCAGAACACCGGGGAGCTGTTTTTT. The chain recombines TRBV25-1 with TRBJ2-2; D unresolved. V lost 7 bases and J lost 1, with 7 bases in between. The V gene's germline CDR1 is MGHDK and CDR2 SYGVNS. This CDR3 spans 13 amino acids.

The rearrangement joins TRBV9 to TRBJ1-1; no firm D call. The CDR3 covers 14 residues. V was clipped by 0 bases and J by 1 base, with 7 bases between them. The germline V gene encodes CDR1 SGDLS and CDR2 YYNGEE. The CDR3 DNA reads TGTGCCAGCAGCGTAGAGACGGCGAACACTGAAGCTTTCTTT. Its translation: CASSVETANTEAFF.